This T cell receptor beta chain was identified in a study of early T cells in non-severe SARS-CoV-2 infection. Individually, cDNA molecules had unique molecular identifiers attached to them. In TCRdb, the 5' RACE reads were re-called with MiXCR into one record per CDR3 protein. The data hold about 49,000 distinct CDR3 sequences, with less than 7.5% observed a single time. Per germline, CDR1 KGHSH and CDR2 LQKENI. The V and J ends lost 6 bases and 1 base respectively, with 9 bases between them. The CDR3 loop spans 13 amino acids. Sequencing was performed on whole blood, taken at baseline. The TCR originated in an adult who was a healthcare worker with PCR-confirmed SARS-CoV-2 infection or an uninfected control (not recorded which). The rearrangement uses TRBV18 and TRBJ1-2; possibly TRBD1 for D (5 bases). The CDR3 nucleotides read TGTGCCAGCTCCAGAGACAGTAACTATGGCTACACCTTC. It specifies CASSRDSNYGYTF.